The rows below give T cell receptor beta chains drawn from one sample of a study of shared clonotypes between healthy human individuals. TCRdb keeps only in-frame clones here, not all; method: immunoSEQ multiplex PCR. The sample contains some 200,000 clones, approximately 65% of which appear only once. The sequencing input was memory CD4+ T cells sorted from blood. These receptors were taken from a man aged 30 to 45 in good health. CDR3s include the opening cysteine and the closing phenylalanine or tryptophan. A D gene is named only where the DNA matches it firmly. A row's size may be missing; if present it is once, few, many or a size class.

abundance | j_gene | d_gene | v_gene | CDR3nt | CDR3aa
few | TRBJ2-2 | TRBD2 | TRBV15 | TGTGCCACCAGCAGGGCCCTAGCGGGAGAGGGAACCGGGGAGCTGTTTTTT | CATSRALAGEGTGELFF
. | TRBJ1-5 | . | TRBV7-8 | TGTGCCAGCAGCATAGGGGTAAAGGGCAATCAGCCCCAGCATTTT | CASSIGVKGNQPQHF
few | TRBJ2-7 | . | TRBV11-2 | TGTGCCAGCAGCATACAGAGCTACGAGCAGTACTTC | CASSIQSYEQYF
. | TRBJ2-5 | . | TRBV19 | TGTGCCAGTAGTATAAATGGACCTAGACAAGAGACCCAGTACTTC | CASSINGPRQETQYF
. | TRBJ2-3 | . | TRBV27 | TGTGCCAGCAGGATAAATACAGATACGCAGTATTTT | CASRINTDTQYF
. | TRBJ1-1 | TRBD1 | TRBV6-1 | TGTGCCAGCAGGGCAGGGGGCGCGAACACTGAAGCTTTCTTT | CASRAGGANTEAFF
few | TRBJ2-5 | . | TRBV5-1 | TGCGCCAGCAGCTTGGGGTCCAGCGGAGAAGAGACCCAGTACTTC | CASSLGSSGEETQYF
. | TRBJ2-1 | . | TRBV7-8 | TGTGCCAGCAGCCGGAGATTGGTACTAGACAATGAGCAGTTCTTC | CASSRRLVLDNEQFF
. | TRBJ1-2 | . | TRBV5-1 | TGCGCCAGCAGCTCACAACTAACTAACTATGGCTACACCTTC | CASSSQLTNYGYTF
. | TRBJ1-5 | . | TRBV6-1 | TGTGCCAGCGGCCGCCTGCAGGGTCGGGCTCAGCCCCAGCATTTT | CASGRLQGRAQPQHF
. | TRBJ2-5 | . | TRBV6-1 | TGTGCCAGCAGTGATCGGGGGAGGCCCGACTCCGAGACCCAGTACTTC | CASSDRGRPDSETQYF
. | TRBJ1-5 | . | TRBV15 | TGTGCCACCAGCAGAGGGGGGAGGGCCGGGCAGCCCCAGCATTTT | CATSRGGRAGQPQHF
. | TRBJ2-2 | . | TRBV2 | TGTGCCAGCAGAGCGTTGCAAGGGGAGCTGTTTTTT | CASRALQGELFF
. | TRBJ2-7 | . | TRBV7-7 | TGTGCTAGCAGCTGGAAGGGGTCATACGAGCAGTACTTC | CASSWKGSYEQYF
. | TRBJ1-4 | TRBD1 | TRBV18 | TGTGCCAGCTCACTGGGACAGGGATATGCAACTAATGAAAAACTGTTTTTT | CASSLGQGYATNEKLFF
. | TRBJ1-5 | . | TRBV27 | TGTGCCAGCAGTCAAACAGGGATTTTTCAGCCCCAGCATTTT | CASSQTGIFQPQHF